Listed here are 26 T cell receptor beta chains from one sample, sequenced in a study of technical replicates of blood from a handful of donors. Measured with immunoSEQ multiplex PCR; TCRdb has only the in-frame clones, and not every one. The repertoire has approximately 76,000 clones, about 91% of them found once; the top ten carry 0.2% to 0.25%. The sequenced sample consisted of T cells isolated from PBMCs. These receptors came from a human donor in good health.

This clone was counted a single time. The chain is built from TRBV4-1 and TRBJ2-2; a weak D match, TRBD2 (6 bases). Germline-derived CDR1 and CDR2 are MGHRA and YSYEKL. The V end was cut by 0 bases, the J end by 5 bases, with 10 bases between. The CDR3 is 15 amino acids. This CDR3 is CASSQEGGPTGELFF. The CDR3 nucleotides are TGCGCCAGCAGCCAAGAGGGGGGTCCGACCGGGGAGCTGTTTTTT.

This clone was found once. The J gene is TRBJ1-2, the V gene TRBV20-1, with D possibly TRBD1 on 5 matching bases. The CDR3 contains 11 residues. Germline V gives CDR1 DFQATT, CDR2 SNEGSKA (reference sequence). V lost 3 bases to trimming and J lost 8 bases, with 10 bases between them. CDR3 loop: CSASLGEGYTF. The CDR3 coding sequence is TGCAGTGCTAGTTTAGGGGAAGGCTACACCTTC.

This clone has only one observation. This chain links TRBV5-1 with TRBJ1-5, with a tentative D call TRBD1 (5 bases). The ends were cut back, 0 bases at V and 6 bases at J, with 7 bases in the middle. Germline V gives CDR1 SGHRS, CDR2 YFSETQ. The CDR3 loop spans 13 amino acids. The CDR3 DNA follows: TGCGCCAGCAGCTTGGGGGGGGGTCAGCCCCAGCATTTT. It codes for CASSLGGGQPQHF.

The CDR3 region has the DNA TGTGCCAGCATTACGGGGGGGAGTCGATACGAGCAGTACTTC. The encoded protein is CASITGGSRYEQYF. The rearrangement joins TRBV6-6 to TRBJ2-7; 8 bases fit TRBD2. CDR3 length: 14 amino acids. J gave up 4 bases and V 7 bases, and 9 bases lay outside the gene matches. Germline loops: CDR1 MNHNY, CDR2 SVGAGI (reference sequence).

This clone was found once. The J gene is TRBJ1-1, the V gene TRBV5-1, with 9 positions matching TRBD1. Losses at the gene ends were 0 bases for V and 4 bases for J; bases not matched to a gene: 7. The CDR3 runs 16 residues. Germline-derived CDR1 and CDR2 are SGHRS and YFSETQ. Here the CDR3 reads CASSLGTGTGSTEAFF. In DNA form, the CDR3 reads TGCGCCAGCAGCTTGGGAACCGGGACAGGGTCCACTGAAGCTTTCTTT.

The rearrangement uses TRBV5-1 and TRBJ2-5, with TRBD2 as a possible D gene (6 bases). This CDR3 spans 16 amino acids. Germline V gene sequence: CDR1 SGHRS, CDR2 YFSETQ. Trimming pared 0 bases from V and 4 bases from J, leaving 16 bases between. As DNA, the CDR3 is TGCGCCAGCAGCTTGGGGGACTTTGGGCTCCGAGAGACCCAGTACTTC. This sequence encodes CASSLGDFGLRETQYF.

This clone has just one count. The chain combines TRBV11-3 with TRBJ2-7; 15 bases are a match to TRBD2. The CDR3 sequence is 19 residues long. Germline CDR1 reads SGHNT; CDR2 reads YENEEA. V was clipped by 4 bases and J by 1 base; unmatched bases: 11. In DNA, the CDR3 is TGTGCCAGCAGCTCCTTAGGATGGACTAGCGGGGGGGCGTCCTACGAGCAGTACTTC. Its protein product is CASSSLGWTSGGASYEQYF. Together with reference TRBV11-3 and TRBJ2-7, the CDR3 gives the full variable domain: EAGVVQSPRYKIIEKKQPVAFWCNPISGHNTLYWYLQNLGQGPELLIRYENEEAVDDSQLPKDRFSAERLKGVDSTLKIQPAELGDSAVYLCASSSLGWTSGGASYEQYFGPGTRLTVT.

This clone has just one count. The chain links TRBV7-9 to TRBJ2-5, with 14 bases fitting TRBD2. V lost 5 bases, J lost 4 bases, and 9 bases stayed unmatched. Germline loops: CDR1 SEHNR, CDR2 FQNEAQ (reference sequence). The CDR3 is made up of 17 amino acids. Written as DNA, the CDR3 is TGTGCCAGCAGCCTGTCGACTAGCGGGGGGGCCCCAGAGACCCAGTACTTC. This codes for CASSLSTSGGAPETQYF.

The rearrangement links TRBV9 to TRBJ1-2; tentative D call: TRBD1 (5 bases). V lost 3 bases and J 6 bases, leaving 9 bases between the germline ends. The CDR3 consists of 12 residues. The germline CDR1 and CDR2 sequences are SGDLS and YYNGEE. Here the CDR3 reads CASSGGADGYTF. The CDR3 DNA sequence: TGTGCCAGCAGCGGTGGGGCAGATGGCTACACCTTC.

This sequence joins TRBV30 and TRBJ1-6; 9 bases are shared with TRBD1. J was trimmed by 7 bases and V by 3 bases; bases with no gene match: 4. The CDR3 loop spans 14 amino acids. From germline, CDR1 is GTSNPN and CDR2 SVGIG (reference sequence). CDR3 DNA sequence: TGTGCCTGGAGAGGGACAGGGTGGAATTCACCCCTCCACTTT. This sequence encodes CAWRGTGWNSPLHF.

The chain joins TRBV2 to TRBJ2-2, with 7 bases identical to TRBD1. This CDR3 is 15 amino acids long. CDR1 and CDR2 (germline): SNHLY, FYNNEI. V lost 4 bases to trimming and J lost 2 bases; unmatched junction nucleotides: 4. The CDR3 sequence is CASSVGTVNTGELFF. In DNA form, the CDR3 reads TGTGCCAGCAGTGTAGGGACAGTAAACACCGGGGAGCTGTTTTTT. The whole variable domain, remainder taken from reference TRBV2 and TRBJ2-2, is EPEVTQTPSHQVTQMGQEVILRCVPISNHLYFYWYRQILGQKVEFLVSFYNNEISEKSEIFDDQFSVERPDGSNFTLKIRSTKLEDSAMYFCASSVGTVNTGELFFGEGSRLTVL.

The rearrangement joins TRBV2 to TRBJ2-7; no clear D. From germline, CDR1 is SNHLY and CDR2 FYNNEI. Trimming removed 3 bases at V and 6 bases at J, with 12 bases between. The CDR3 has 13 amino acids. CDR3 region: CASSEPFRIEQYF. Written as DNA, the CDR3 is TGTGCCAGCAGTGAGCCCTTTAGAATCGAGCAGTACTTC. The complete variable domain, with remaining parts taken from reference TRBV2 and TRBJ2-7, reads EPEVTQTPSHQVTQMGQEVILRCVPISNHLYFYWYRQILGQKVEFLVSFYNNEISEKSEIFDDQFSVERPDGSNFTLKIRSTKLEDSAMYFCASSEPFRIEQYFGPGTRLTVT.

The V call is TRBV2, the J call TRBJ1-1; the D gene is possibly TRBD1 (5 bases). This CDR3 spans 15 amino acids. Trimming shortened V by 0 bases and J by 12 bases, and 20 bases separated the two germline ends. Per germline, CDR1 SNHLY and CDR2 FYNNEI. The CDR3 is CASSEAQGPSVETFF. The DNA for the CDR3 is TGTGCCAGCAGTGAAGCTCAGGGTCCCTCTGTGGAAACTTTCTTT. Looking up the rest from reference TRBV2 and TRBJ1-1 gives the full variable domain: EPEVTQTPSHQVTQMGQEVILRCVPISNHLYFYWYRQILGQKVEFLVSFYNNEISEKSEIFDDQFSVERPDGSNFTLKIRSTKLEDSAMYFCASSEAQGPSVETFFGQGTRLTVV.

In DNA, the CDR3 is TGTGCCAGCAGGGGACAGGGGGCGCGAGAGCTGTTTTTT. Protein: CASRGQGARELFF. The chain links TRBV2 to TRBJ2-2, with 12 bases identical to TRBD1. Germline CDR1 SNHLY, CDR2 FYNNEI. The CDR3 has 13 amino acids. Trimming took 6 bases from V and 11 from J; bases not matched to a gene: 4.

The CDR3 loop reads CASSASGSKGSEQYF. The CDR3 DNA reads as TGTGCCAGCAGTGCAAGCGGTTCGAAAGGATCCGAGCAGTACTTC. The genes are TRBV9 and TRBJ2-7; D is perhaps TRBD2 (5 bases). CDR3 size: 15 residues. Germline lookup yields CDR1 SGDLS and CDR2 YYNGEE. V lost 5 bases and J lost 6, with 21 bases in between. Full variable domain (remainder filled in from reference TRBV9 and TRBJ2-7): DSGVTQTPKHLITATGQRVTLRCSPRSGDLSVYWYQQSLDQGLQFLIQYYNGEERAKGNILERFSAQQFPDLHSELNLSSLELGDSALYFCASSASGSKGSEQYFGPGTRLTVT.

The V gene is TRBV5-4, the J gene TRBJ2-5; 14 bases are a match to TRBD2. This CDR3 contains 17 residues. Germline lookup yields CDR1 SGHNT and CDR2 YYREEE (reference sequence). V lost 4 bases and J lost 5; bases outside the gene matches: 10. The DNA for the CDR3 is TGTGCCAGCAGCGCGGGACTAGCGGGAGAGTTGCGGGAGACCCAGTACTTC. This gives the protein CASSAGLAGELRETQYF.

V and J are TRBV6-5 and TRBJ2-7, with TRBD1 matching 8 bases. CDR1 and CDR2 from the germline V gene are MNHEY and SVGAGI. V shed 2 bases and J 5 bases; nucleotides not matched to a gene: 5. This CDR3 has 14 residues. The CDR3: CASSYRGQEDEQYF. The CDR3 region has the DNA TGTGCCAGCAGTTACAGGGGACAGGAAGACGAGCAGTACTTC.

V and J are TRBV28 and TRBJ2-1; weak D call: TRBD1 (5 bases). Germline V CDR1 and CDR2: MDHEN, SYDVKM. Trimming left V 7 bases short and J 5 bases short, with 15 bases between. This CDR3 spans 14 amino acids. The CDR3 reads CASKGPGLNNEQFF. CDR3 nucleotides: TGTGCCAGCAAGGGTCCAGGGCTTAACAATGAGCAGTTCTTC. Full variable domain (missing parts from reference TRBV28 and TRBJ2-1): DVKVTQSSRYLVKRTGEKVFLECVQDMDHENMFWYRQDPGLGLRLIYFSYDVKMKEKGDIPEGYSVSREKKERFSLILESASTNQTSMYLCASKGPGLNNEQFFGPGTRLTVL.

This clone was observed a single time. V gene TRBV14 combines with J gene TRBJ2-5; TRBD1 matches at 7 bases. Germline loops: CDR1 SGHDN, CDR2 FVKESK. CDR3 length equals 18 residues. V was pared by 4 bases and J by 3 bases, with 17 bases of the junction left unmatched. CDR3 sequence (DNA): TGTGCCAGCAGCCCCCCGGGAACGAGGGGGCCTGAAGAAGAGACCCAGTACTTC. This gives the protein CASSPPGTRGPEEETQYF.

The rearrangement uses TRBV10-3 and TRBJ2-7; D possibly corresponds to TRBD2 (6 bases). Germline loops: CDR1 ENHRY, CDR2 SYGVKD. The CDR3 has 14 amino acids. The ends were cut back, 7 bases at V and 2 bases at J, with 15 bases in the middle. This CDR3 reads CAIKAATSAYEQYF. The DNA for the CDR3 is TGTGCCATCAAAGCGGCGACTAGTGCCTACGAGCAGTACTTC.

This chain uses TRBV4-1 with TRBJ2-1; D gene uncertain. The CDR3 spans 17 residues. The germline V gene encodes CDR1 MGHRA and CDR2 YSYEKL. Trimming removed 4 bases at V and 0 bases at J, with 16 bases between. Written as DNA, the CDR3 is TGCGCCAGCAGCCCAAACCCCTCGTCCAGCTCCTACAATGAGCAGTTCTTC. It translates to CASSPNPSSSSYNEQFF.

In DNA form, the CDR3 reads TGTGCCAGCTCACCCCGACGGGAGACCGGGGAGCTGTTTTTT. Its protein product is CASSPRRETGELFF. The chain uses TRBV18 and TRBJ2-2, with D perhaps TRBD2 (6 bases). The CDR3 is 14 residues long. Trimming stripped 3 bases from V and 5 bases from J, with 10 bases between. Germline values: CDR1 KGHSH, CDR2 LQKENI.

V and J are TRBV6-5 and TRBJ2-3; 7 bases map to TRBD2. CDR1 is MNHEY and CDR2 is SVGAGI in the germline V gene. CDR3 length: 15 residues. V lost 2 bases to trimming and J lost 5 bases; unmatched junction nucleotides: 7. The CDR3 bases are TGTGCCAGCAGTTACCGCAGCGGGAAGAGAGATACGCAGTATTTT. Translation gives CASSYRSGKRDTQYF.

This sequence joins TRBV5-6 and TRBJ2-1; tentative D call: TRBD1 (5 bases). CDR1 is SGHDT and CDR2 is YYEEEE in the germline V gene. The CDR3 consists of 17 residues. The V end lost 6 bases, the J end lost 3 bases, and 22 bases lay between the germline ends. The CDR3 coding sequence is TGTGCCAGCATCGAACGCGGTGGGCTGACAGACTACAATGAGCAGTTCTTC. This encodes CASIERGGLTDYNEQFF.

V usage is TRBV6-1 and J usage is TRBJ1-1; TRBD1 agrees at 8 bases. The CDR3 runs to 14 residues. V was pared by 1 base and J by 6 bases, with 4 bases of the junction left unmatched. CDR1 and CDR2 (germline): MNHNS, SASEGT. The CDR3: CASSEVQGASEAFF. CDR3 nucleotide sequence: TGTGCCAGCAGTGAAGTGCAGGGGGCTTCTGAAGCTTTCTTT.

The gene calls are TRBV5-1 and TRBJ2-5; maybe TRBD1 (5 bases). The ends were cut back, 1 base at V and 1 base at J, with 14 bases in the middle. The CDR3 is 16 residues long. CDR1 is SGHRS and CDR2 is YFSETQ in the germline V gene. The CDR3 spells CASSLTLTGSQETQYF. CDR3 nucleotides: TGCGCCAGCAGCTTGACCCTAACAGGTAGCCAAGAGACCCAGTACTTC.